This TCR beta chain comes out of a study of blood T cell repertoires in COVID-19. Study-wide background: Acute and convalescent COVID-19 specimens originated in the United States, Italy and Spain. PBMCs, B-cell-depleted T cells, or T cells were the source of the cDNA or gDNA that made up the material.

Authors' methods: Reference gene primer amplification gave nucleated cell count estimates. Repertoires were generated with immunoSEQ multiplex PCR, while TCRdb's copy carries only in-frame clones and drops some. V and J calls and clone size are those listed in that table; D and trimming were worked out from the DNA. Of more than 150,000 clones listed, under 85% are singletons. V was cut by 6 bases and J by 0 bases, with 18 bases left in between. CDR1 is SNHLY and CDR2 is FYNNEI in the germline V gene. CDR3 length: 17 residues. Sequencing was done on a sample of peripheral blood. This chain links TRBV2 with TRBJ1-5, with a possible D match to TRBD1 (6 bases). The TCR comes from a human donor in a cohort sampled during active COVID-19. The chain's CDR3 is CASRGDIIGYSNQPQHF. CDR3 in DNA: TGTGCCAGCAGGGGGGACATTATCGGATATAGCAATCAGCCCCAGCATTTT.